The 7 T cell receptor beta chains listed next were all sequenced from one sample in a study of a mutant IDH1 vaccine in newly diagnosed glioma. Only in-frame clones appear in the TCRdb table, and some are missing; sequencing was by immunoSEQ multiplex PCR. Counted here are tens of thousands of clones, roughly 79% occurring once; the ten biggest clones make up about 5%. For these TCRs, the target antigens are not known. Indicated time point: week 23, last vaccination. All doses held 300 ug of mutant IDH1 20-mer peptide, with topical imiquimod. This specimen was PBMCs, taken from a glioma patient whose treatment included an IDH1 peptide vaccine. Receptors originate from a man aged 35-49 years with glioma.

CDR3 region: CASSLASGFSYEQYF. The CDR3 DNA is TGTGCCAGCAGCTTAGCTAGCGGATTCTCCTACGAGCAGTACTTC. This chain links TRBV11-2 with TRBJ2-7; TRBD2 agrees at 7 bases. The CDR3 spans 15 residues. The trim removed 1 base at V and 0 bases at J, leaving 3 bases unmatched. From germline, CDR1 is SGHAT and CDR2 FQNNGV.

The V call is TRBV7-2, the J call TRBJ2-1, with a tentative D call TRBD1 (6 bases). Looked up from germline, CDR1 is SGHTA and CDR2 is FQGNSA. The CDR3 spans 16 residues. V was clipped by 2 bases and J by 3 bases, with 14 bases between them. CDR3 nucleotides: TGTGCCAGCAGCTTACAGGTTACAGGGATCTACAATGAGCAGTTCTTC. This sequence encodes CASSLQVTGIYNEQFF.

Comments on this clone: Other DNA variants within this sample encode the same CDR3. The rearrangement links TRBV7-2 to TRBJ1-3; 7 bases are a match to TRBD1. The CDR3 runs to 14 residues. Per the germline V gene, CDR1 is SGHTA and CDR2 is FQGNSA. Losses at the gene ends were 5 bases for V and 4 bases for J; bases not matched to a gene: 5. The CDR3 DNA reads as TGTGCCAGCAGCCTACAGGGGTCAGGAAACACCATATATTTT. Translating gives CASSLQGSGNTIYF.

The CDR3 region is CASREGQHNQPQHF. The CDR3 DNA reads as TGTGCCAGCAGAGAGGGGCAGCACAATCAGCCCCAGCATTTT. This chain uses TRBV6-5 with TRBJ1-5; D perhaps matches TRBD1 (5 bases). V lost 6 bases to trimming and J lost 3 bases, with 12 bases between them. Germline V CDR1 and CDR2: MNHEY, SVGAGI. There are 14 residues in the CDR3.

The gene calls are TRBV11-2 and TRBJ1-2; D is uncertain. The CDR3 has 12 residues. CDR1 SGHAT and CDR2 FQNNGV come from the germline V gene. V lost 4 bases, J lost 4 bases, and 7 bases lay in between. CDR3 nucleotide sequence: TGTGCCAGCAGCTCGAGTTTCTATGGCTACACCTTC. Translating gives CASSSSFYGYTF.

The rearrangement uses TRBV13 and TRBJ2-5; TRBD1 might be the D (5 bases). Germline CDR1 is PRHDT and CDR2 is FYEKMQ (reference sequence). V lost 1 base to trimming and J lost 2 bases, with 11 bases between them. CDR3 length: 15 residues. The CDR3 here is CASSLVFAGQETQYF. The CDR3, as DNA: TGTGCCAGCAGCTTAGTTTTTGCAGGGCAAGAGACCCAGTACTTC.

As DNA, the CDR3 is TGTGCCAGTAGTATAGCGGGCAACGGAGAGACCCAGTACTTC. Its protein is CASSIAGNGETQYF. V usage is TRBV19 and J usage is TRBJ2-5; D ambiguous. Per germline, CDR1 LNHDA and CDR2 SQIVND (reference sequence). The CDR3 contains 14 residues. The ends were cut back, 1 base at V and 4 bases at J, with 10 bases in the middle.